This is a list of T cell receptor beta chains from one sample in a study of cytomegalovirus exposure and HLA in healthy donors. TCRdb's copy holds only in-frame clones and misses some; the assay was immunoSEQ multiplex PCR. Among approximately 160,000 clones, under 80% were seen once, and the ten largest hold approximately 13%. Sequencing used PBMCs. The receptors here all came from a woman in her fifties or sixties in good health and CMV-seropositive. The CDR3 runs from the conserved cysteine through the conserved F or W. Each record gives: V gene, J gene, clone size, CDR3 protein. Size tells how often a clone was seen (once, few, many) or the class of an expanded clone, and some rows leave it out.

V gene: TRBV11-3
J gene: TRBJ1-3
clone size: few
CDR3 protein: CASSLGGHSGNTIYF

V gene: TRBV5-1
J gene: TRBJ2-2
clone size: -
CDR3 protein: CASSSVSGGFLSNTGELFF

V gene: TRBV5-4
J gene: TRBJ2-3
clone size: -
CDR3 protein: CASSLGAGGPDTQYF

V gene: TRBV29-1
J gene: TRBJ2-7
clone size: -
CDR3 protein: CSAGTGGLYEQYF

V gene: TRBV7-9
J gene: TRBJ1-5
clone size: once
CDR3 protein: CASSLEGPGVQPQHF

V gene: TRBV5-1
J gene: TRBJ2-1
clone size: -
CDR3 protein: CASSLIAGGNNEQFF

V gene: TRBV30
J gene: TRBJ2-2
clone size: few
CDR3 protein: CAWTPQATGELFF

V gene: TRBV5-1
J gene: TRBJ1-5
clone size: -
CDR3 protein: CASRHCRWGLDSNQPQHF

V gene: TRBV19
J gene: TRBJ1-5
clone size: -
CDR3 protein: CASRTGEGNQPQHF

V gene: TRBV6-5
J gene: TRBJ1-1
clone size: -
CDR3 protein: CASSKTGGDTEAFF

V gene: TRBV16
J gene: TRBJ1-2
clone size: -
CDR3 protein: CASSQNRGGTYGYTF

V gene: TRBV6-6
J gene: TRBJ1-5
clone size: -
CDR3 protein: CASSYSTSLQPQHF

V gene: TRBV10-3
J gene: -
clone size: -
CDR3 protein: CAISETGDRPHEQYF

V gene: TRBV5-1
J gene: TRBJ1-4
clone size: few
CDR3 protein: CASRTGTGGWREKLFF

V gene: TRBV5-3
J gene: TRBJ2-5
clone size: -
CDR3 protein: CAGEETQYF

V gene: TRBV6-5
J gene: TRBJ2-2
clone size: -
CDR3 protein: CASSYSSSGVSGELFF

V gene: TRBV4-1
J gene: TRBJ2-1
clone size: -
CDR3 protein: CASRKGGGNYNEQFF

V gene: TRBV11-3
J gene: TRBJ2-1
clone size: -
CDR3 protein: CASSSRLAGGYNEQFF

V gene: TRBV27
J gene: TRBJ2-5
clone size: -
CDR3 protein: CASSPLSGETQYF

V gene: TRBV28
J gene: TRBJ1-2
clone size: -
CDR3 protein: CASITSGTNGYTF

V gene: TRBV5-5
J gene: TRBJ2-2
clone size: -
CDR3 protein: CASSLGQGVTGELFF

V gene: TRBV5-6
J gene: TRBJ2-7
clone size: few
CDR3 protein: CASSLWRQERYEQYF

V gene: TRBV6-6
J gene: TRBJ2-1
clone size: -
CDR3 protein: CASSHRTGYNEQFF

V gene: TRBV6-4
J gene: TRBJ2-1
clone size: -
CDR3 protein: CASSVGGGYNEQFF

V gene: TRBV7-2
J gene: TRBJ2-1
clone size: -
CDR3 protein: CASSLGLLTEQFF

V gene: TRBV7-9
J gene: TRBJ2-7
clone size: few
CDR3 protein: CASSPTSEFSYEQYF

V gene: TRBV13
J gene: TRBJ2-3
clone size: -
CDR3 protein: CASSSDFPSSSTDTQYF

V gene: TRBV5-6
J gene: TRBJ1-2
clone size: -
CDR3 protein: CASSLAPGGIYGYTF

V gene: TRBV2
J gene: TRBJ1-5
clone size: few
CDR3 protein: CASSTTGRNQPQHF

V gene: TRBV7-8
J gene: TRBJ2-7
clone size: -
CDR3 protein: CASSSRGYVYEQYF

V gene: TRBV7-9
J gene: TRBJ2-2
clone size: few
CDR3 protein: CASSSGGEPGELFF

V gene: TRBV5-1
J gene: TRBJ2-5
clone size: -
CDR3 protein: CASSLGTGGWETQYF

V gene: TRBV30
J gene: TRBJ1-1
clone size: -
CDR3 protein: CAWSTLGGLFGTEAFF

V gene: TRBV18
J gene: TRBJ1-3
clone size: -
CDR3 protein: CASSPTESGNTIYF

V gene: TRBV10-3
J gene: TRBJ1-3
clone size: once
CDR3 protein: CAISERYRGENTIYF

V gene: TRBV5-1
J gene: TRBJ2-5
clone size: -
CDR3 protein: CASSLDGRAGQETQYF

V gene: TRBV5-1
J gene: TRBJ2-1
clone size: -
CDR3 protein: CASSLWASGGLTYNEQFF

V gene: TRBV7-9
J gene: TRBJ2-3
clone size: -
CDR3 protein: CASSYVTSGGLDTQYF

V gene: TRBV10-2
J gene: TRBJ2-5
clone size: few
CDR3 protein: CASSPNQETQYF

V gene: TRBV30
J gene: TRBJ1-5
clone size: -
CDR3 protein: CAWTPGVAILNQPQHF

V gene: TRBV4-1
J gene: TRBJ2-3
clone size: -
CDR3 protein: CASSQDRTSGGDTQYF

V gene: TRBV7-8
J gene: TRBJ2-7
clone size: few
CDR3 protein: CASTWTGEEQYF

V gene: TRBV7-3
J gene: TRBJ2-4
clone size: -
CDR3 protein: CASSPSGGTGGIQYF

V gene: TRBV6-1
J gene: TRBJ2-3
clone size: -
CDR3 protein: CATRGQTFSTDTQYF

V gene: TRBV6-1
J gene: TRBJ1-2
clone size: -
CDR3 protein: CASSNPFGYGYTF

V gene: TRBV13
J gene: TRBJ2-3
clone size: -
CDR3 protein: CASSSTGLGTTDTQYF